Below, 3 T cell receptor beta chains from the same sample are listed, as sequenced in a study of tumor-infiltrating lymphocytes in oesophageal squamous cell carcinoma. TCRdb reprocessed the PCR reads via MiXCR and lists one record per CDR3 protein. This sample has over 20,000 distinct CDR3 sequences, with 30% to 35% found just once. Sequenced material: esophageal tumor tissue. Receptors originate from a female donor with esophageal squamous cell carcinoma.

In this sample, this clonotype turned up many times. The rearrangement uses TRBV27 and TRBJ2-1; D is perhaps TRBD1 (6 bases). Deletions cut 6 bases from V and 3 bases from J, with 12 bases between. CDR1 and CDR2 (germline): MNHEY, SMNVEV (reference sequence). The CDR3 is 14 amino acids. CDR3 sequence (DNA): TGTGCCAGCAGACAGGGTGGCCTCTACAATGAGCAGTTCTTC. This sequence encodes CASRQGGLYNEQFF.

This clonotype is categorized as medium-sized. V and J are TRBV7-2 and TRBJ2-7, with D unresolved. The CDR3 is 12 amino acids. The V and J ends lost 1 base and 1 base respectively, with 2 bases between them. From germline, CDR1 is SGHTA and CDR2 FQGNSA. CDR3 residues: CASSLGSYEQYF. The CDR3 DNA reads as TGTGCCAGCAGCTTAGGGTCCTACGAGCAGTACTTC. Full variable domain (rest looked up from reference TRBV7-2 and TRBJ2-7): GAGVSQSPSNKVTEKGKDVELRCDPISGHTALYWYRQSLGQGLEFLIYFQGNSAPDKSGLPSDRFSAERTGGSVSTLTIQRTQQEDSAVYLCASSLGSYEQYFGPGTRLTVT.

The DNA for the CDR3 is TGTGCCAGCAGCTTTCAGGCAGGGGGGACCTACGAGCAGTACTTC. It codes for CASSFQAGGTYEQYF. The chain recombines TRBV7-6 with TRBJ2-7; TRBD1 might be the D (7 bases). V was clipped by 3 bases and J by 2 bases, with 14 bases between them. CDR1 SGHVS and CDR2 FNYEAQ come from the germline V gene. The CDR3 spans 15 residues.